The rows below give T cell receptor beta chains drawn from one sample of a study of CD8 T cells in Susac syndrome. MiXCR, applied by TCRdb to the immunoSEQ multiplex PCR reads, yields one record per CDR3 protein. The sample gives about 190,000 distinct CDR3 sequences, about 94% of which show up once; roughly 0.098% is in the top ten. The material sequenced was CD4+ T cells from PBMCs. These receptors all come from a human donor with Susac syndrome. The CDR3 runs from the conserved cysteine through the conserved F or W. D genes are given only for firm matches. Size tells how often a clone was seen (once, few, many) or the class of an expanded clone, and some rows leave it out.

d_call	v_call	clone_size	j_call	cdr3_aa	cdr3_nt
NA	TRBV6-5	NA	TRBJ2-1	CASRREGGSYNEQFF	TGTGCCAGCAGACGAGAGGGGGGCTCGTACAATGAGCAGTTCTTC
NA	TRBV20-1	NA	TRBJ2-7	CSAQQHEQYF	TGCAGTGCTCAGCAGCACGAGCAGTACTTC
NA	TRBV27	NA	TRBJ2-6	CASSKMGAGANVLTF	TGTGCCAGCAGCAAAATGGGGGCTGGGGCCAACGTCCTGACTTTC
TRBD2	TRBV20-1	NA	TRBJ2-5	CSAWRGQETQYF	TGCAGTGCTTGGCGGGGGCAAGAGACCCAGTACTTC
TRBD2	TRBV7-3	NA	TRBJ2-4	CASSTDGLAGLAKNIQYF	TGTGCCAGCAGCACGGACGGACTAGCGGGGTTAGCCAAAAACATTCAGTACTTC
NA	TRBV14	NA	TRBJ1-1	CASSQVAGTYNTEAFF	TGTGCCAGCAGCCAAGTCGCCGGGACATACAACACTGAAGCTTTCTTT
TRBD1	TRBV30	NA	TRBJ1-4	CAWSRQGGNEKLFF	TGTGCCTGGAGCCGACAGGGCGGCAATGAAAAACTGTTTTTT
NA	TRBV7-2	NA	TRBJ2-1	CASSLRPRDEQFF	TGTGCCAGCAGCTTAAGACCAAGGGATGAGCAGTTCTTC
NA	TRBV25-1	NA	TRBJ2-7	CASINRETYEQYF	TGTGCCAGCATCAACAGGGAGACCTACGAGCAGTACTTC
TRBD2	TRBV4-1	NA	TRBJ2-3	CASSQDFKGLGNTDTQYF	TGCGCCAGCAGCCAAGACTTTAAAGGACTAGGAAACACAGATACGCAGTATTTT
NA	TRBV12-3/TRBV12-4	NA	TRBJ1-2	CASSPDASNYGYTF	TGTGCCAGCAGCCCGGACGCTAGTAACTATGGCTACACCTTC
NA	TRBV9	once	TRBJ2-4	CASSVDSGLKENIQYF	TGTGCCAGCAGCGTAGATTCAGGCCTCAAGGAAAACATTCAGTACTTC
NA	TRBV6-5	NA	TRBJ1-2	CASSYSRGPIDYGYTF	TGTGCCAGCAGTTACTCGAGAGGGCCCATCGACTATGGCTACACCTTC
NA	TRBV19	once	TRBJ2-3	CASSTSHPDTQYF	TGTGCCAGTAGTACATCACATCCAGATACGCAGTATTTT
NA	TRBV6-5	once	TRBJ2-1	CASMTTGRNEQFF	TGTGCCAGCATGACGACAGGGAGGAATGAGCAGTTCTTC
NA	TRBV18	NA	TRBJ1-2	CASSPSRDAYGYTF	TGTGCCAGCTCACCATCCAGGGATGCCTATGGCTACACCTTC
NA	TRBV30	NA	TRBJ2-6	CAWSRGAGGANVLTF	TGTGCCTGGAGTCGGGGGGCAGGTGGGGCCAACGTCCTGACTTTC
NA	TRBV12-3/TRBV12-4	NA	TRBJ1-2	CASRTTNGQNYGYTF	TGTGCCAGCAGGACGACCAATGGACAGAACTATGGCTACACCTTC
NA	TRBV6-5	once	TRBJ1-1	CASNQPGPGREAFF	TGTGCCAGCAACCAACCGGGTCCGGGACGAGAAGCTTTCTTT
NA	TRBV4-3	NA	TRBJ2-7	CASSQDLGYYEQYF	TGCGCCAGCAGCCAAGATCTCGGATACTACGAGCAGTACTTC
NA	TRBV5-4	NA	TRBJ1-2	CASSLDPGDYGYTF	TGTGCCAGCAGCTTGGACCCAGGGGACTATGGCTACACCTTC
TRBD1	TRBV6-5	NA	TRBJ2-7	CASSQGAVHEQYF	TGTGCCAGCAGCCAGGGGGCGGTCCACGAGCAGTACTTC
NA	TRBV3-1	once	TRBJ2-7	CASSKVRSSYEQYF	TGTGCCAGCAGCAAAGTCCGGAGTTCCTACGAGCAGTACTTC
TRBD2	TRBV29-1	NA	TRBJ2-1	CSARYSGGVNEQFF	TGCAGCGCGCGATATAGCGGGGGGGTCAATGAGCAGTTCTTC
TRBD1	TRBV19	NA	TRBJ1-2	CASTPTGHYGYTF	TGTGCCAGTACCCCGACAGGGCACTATGGCTACACCTTC
TRBD1	TRBV29-1	NA	TRBJ2-5	CSAKAGGMETQYF	TGCAGCGCGAAGGCAGGGGGCATGGAGACCCAGTACTTC
TRBD1	TRBV12-3/TRBV12-4	few	TRBJ1-1	CASSLGTGEAFF	TGTGCCAGCAGTTTAGGGACAGGGGAAGCTTTCTTT
NA	TRBV30	NA	TRBJ1-5	CAWSVGRTEHNQPQHF	TGTGCCTGGAGTGTTGGGCGGACAGAACACAATCAGCCCCAGCATTTT
NA	TRBV20-1	NA	TRBJ2-5	CSARSVNQETQYF	TGCAGTGCTAGGTCCGTAAACCAAGAGACCCAGTACTTC
TRBD2	TRBV5-1	NA	TRBJ2-2	CASSGLAENTGELFF	TGCGCCAGCAGCGGACTAGCGGAGAACACCGGGGAGCTGTTTTTT
NA	TRBV20-1	NA	TRBJ1-5	CSARARDLFNQPQHF	TGCAGTGCTAGGGCTCGAGACCTATTCAATCAGCCCCAGCATTTT
NA	TRBV20-1	NA	TRBJ2-3	CSARTGADTQYF	TGCAGTGCTAGGACAGGTGCAGATACGCAGTATTTT
NA	TRBV25-1	NA	TRBJ1-6	CASRHGGDNSPLHF	TGTGCCAGCAGACACGGGGGCGATAATTCACCCCTCCACTTT
NA	TRBV11-2	NA	TRBJ2-5	CASSLDAGVETQYF	TGTGCCAGCAGCTTAGATGCAGGGGTCGAGACCCAGTACTTC
TRBD1	TRBV5-4	NA	TRBJ2-7	CASSLIRDRRYEQYF	TGTGCCAGCAGCTTGATTCGGGACAGGCGCTACGAGCAGTACTTC
TRBD1	TRBV9	NA	TRBJ1-2	CASSAGQVAEGYTF	TGTGCCAGCAGCGCGGGACAGGTGGCCGAGGGCTACACCTTC
NA	TRBV12-3/TRBV12-4	NA	TRBJ2-1	CASSLGGAFSEQFF	TGTGCCAGCAGTTTAGGGGGGGCTTTCAGTGAGCAGTTCTTC
TRBD1	TRBV5-1	NA	TRBJ1-4	CASSFSGGWEKLFF	TGCGCCAGCAGCTTTTCAGGGGGCTGGGAAAAACTGTTTTTT
NA	TRBV29-1	NA	TRBJ2-3	CSVLRPDRGTDTQYF	TGCAGCGTCTTGAGGCCGGATAGGGGCACAGATACGCAGTATTTT
NA	TRBV12-5	NA	TRBJ1-6	CASGLVLKGPINSPLHF	TGTGCTAGTGGTTTGGTACTAAAGGGGCCCATCAACTCACCCCTCCACTTT
TRBD1	TRBV27	NA	TRBJ1-5	CASSPASGTVIQPQHF	TGTGCCAGCAGTCCAGCCTCCGGGACAGTCATCCAGCCCCAGCATTTT
NA	TRBV29-1	NA	TRBJ1-1	CSVLTGTPNTEAFF	TGCAGCGTACTGACCGGGACACCGAACACTGAAGCTTTCTTT
NA	TRBV6-5	NA	TRBJ1-6	CASSEQGRGNSPLHF	TGTGCCAGCTCCGAACAGGGTAGGGGGAATTCACCCCTCCACTTT
NA	TRBV3-1	once	TRBJ2-7	CASSQVPMRQYF	TGTGCCAGCAGCCAAGTCCCGATGCGGCAGTACTTC
NA	TRBV18	few	TRBJ1-2	CASSPSGNYGYTF	TGTGCCAGCTCACCGTCAGGGAACTATGGCTACACCTTC
NA	TRBV3-1	once	TRBJ2-1	CASSQAKQGYNEQFF	TGTGCCAGCAGCCAAGCAAAACAGGGATACAATGAGCAGTTCTTC
NA	TRBV20-1	NA	TRBJ1-2	CSARDELGLHYGYTF	TGCAGTGCTAGAGATGAATTAGGGTTGCACTATGGCTACACCTTC
TRBD1	TRBV30	NA	TRBJ1-1	CAWSGPQGGWTEAFF	TGTGCCTGGAGTGGACCGCAGGGGGGGTGGACTGAAGCTTTCTTT
TRBD1	TRBV12-3/TRBV12-4	NA	TRBJ1-4	CASRATGGNEKLFF	TGTGCCAGCAGGGCGACAGGGGGTAATGAAAAACTGTTTTTT
NA	TRBV7-2	NA	TRBJ2-1	CASSARESPALNEQFF	TGTGCCAGCAGCGCACGCGAATCTCCCGCCCTGAATGAGCAGTTCTTC
TRBD1	TRBV5-1	NA	TRBJ1-1	CASSYVRTGGDTEAFF	TGCGCCAGCAGCTACGTAAGGACAGGGGGGGACACTGAAGCTTTCTTT
NA	TRBV12-3/TRBV12-4	NA	TRBJ2-5	CASSFGRLVMETQYF	TGTGCCAGCAGTTTTGGGAGACTAGTAATGGAGACCCAGTACTTC
NA	TRBV7-9	NA	TRBJ2-5	CASSYPQGPGETQYF	TGTGCCAGCAGCTACCCACAGGGACCCGGGGAGACCCAGTACTTC
NA	TRBV29-1	once	TRBJ2-7	CSVRKGPVTPYEQYF	TGCAGCGTTCGAAAAGGGCCTGTAACCCCCTACGAGCAGTACTTC
NA	TRBV4-1	NA	TRBJ2-7	CASSQIGTPSYEQYF	TGCGCCAGCAGCCAAATAGGAACACCATCCTACGAGCAGTACTTC